Below, 16 T cell receptor beta chains from the same sample are listed, as sequenced in a study of regulatory T cells in long-lasting Graves disease (dated by TCRdb to about 2021). According to the study, the label for this sample's time point signals: newly diagnosed GD, antithyroid drugs for less than 3 months. For both TCR sequencing and RNA sequencing, RNA was extracted from PBMCs using TRIzol. Libraries were made using multiplex PCR. These reads were obtained on an Illumina HiSeq 4000. To build TCR beta libraries, CDR3 regions were amplified by Arm-PCR using iRepertoire HTBI primers. TCRdb itself trimmed the public reads at Q25 with fastp, ran MiXCR and retained productive beta chains. Duplicate CDR3 protein sequences are folded into a single record with the most common DNA and genes. This sample lists some 350,000 distinct CDR3 sequences; 15% to 20% were detected once. The ten largest make up 20% of the sample.

The same specimen was also included in a second study, on T cells in Graves' hyperthyroidism and ophthalmopathy.

The specimen was peripheral blood mononuclear cells (PBMCs), collected at new diagnosis, from a patient treated with antithyroid drugs. The receptor set was obtained from a woman under 30 with Graves disease. Donor details come from another sample of the same person, matched by shared clones.

The CDR3 loop reads CASPRFNEQFF. The CDR3 coding sequence is TGCGCCAGCCCGAGGTTCAATGAGCAGTTCTTC. This chain connects TRBV10-1 to TRBJ2-1; D is unresolved. CDR3 size: 11 residues. Per germline, CDR1 WNHNN and CDR2 SYGVQD (reference sequence). V lost 8 bases and J lost 6, with 8 bases in between.

As concerns this clonotype: A read error is possible here, since a much larger clone lies one base away. The chain carries TRBV10-3 and TRBJ2-7; D unclear. V was clipped by 8 bases and J by 0 bases, with 5 bases between them. Germline CDR1 is ENHRY and CDR2 is SYGVKD. The CDR3 runs 11 residues. The CDR3 is CAIGSSYEQYF. The CDR3 DNA reads as TGTGCCATCGGCAGCTCCTACGAGCAGTACTTC.

This clonotype appeared a single time. The V call is TRBV10-1, the J call TRBJ2-3, with D unresolved. CDR1 is WNHNN, CDR2 SYGVQD, per germline (reference sequence). V was trimmed by 11 bases and J by 6 bases, leaving 9 bases between them. This CDR3 contains 10 residues. The DNA of the CDR3 is TGCGCCGGCCCTGCGGATACGCAGTATTTT. Encoded protein: CAGPADTQYF.

This clonotype was recorded many times. CDR3 loop: CASSPVRLNGGDQPQHF. The CDR3 DNA reads as TGTGCCAGCTCACCAGTCAGGCTAAACGGGGGCGATCAGCCCCAGCATTTT. The V call is TRBV18, the J call TRBJ1-5; tentatively, D is TRBD1 (6 bases). Germline lookup yields CDR1 KGHSH and CDR2 LQKENI. The CDR3 consists of 17 residues. Trimming cost V 2 bases and J 5 bases, with 19 bases left between them. Combining the CDR3 with reference TRBV18 and TRBJ1-5 gives the whole variable domain NAGVMQNPRHLVRRRGQEARLRCSPMKGHSHVYWYRQLPEEGLKFMVYLQKENIIDESGMPKERFSAEFPKEGPSILRIQQVVRGDSAAYFCASSPVRLNGGDQPQHFGDGTRLSIL.

The chain links TRBV20-1 to TRBJ1-2; 8 nucleotides agree with TRBD1. Germline-derived CDR1 and CDR2 are DFQATT and SNEGSKA (reference sequence). There are 13 residues in the CDR3. V was clipped by 6 bases and J by 2 bases; unmatched bases: 5. CDR3 coding DNA: TGCAGTGCGAAGGACAGGGCAAACTATGGCTACACCTTC. The encoded protein is CSAKDRANYGYTF.

This sequence joins TRBV6-1 and TRBJ2-2; tentatively, D is TRBD2 (6 bases). V shed 4 bases and J shed 4 bases, with 13 bases lying between them. Germline V lookup: CDR1 MNHNS, CDR2 SASEGT. CDR3 length: 15 residues. CDR3 amino acids: CASSVAGEVTGELFF. CDR3 nucleotides: TGTGCCAGCAGTGTTGCCGGGGAGGTCACCGGGGAGCTGTTTTTT.

This sequence joins TRBV19 and TRBJ2-7; a possible D gene is TRBD1 (6 bases). Trimming stripped 9 bases from V and 4 bases from J, with 22 bases between. Germline values: CDR1 LNHDA, CDR2 SQIVND (reference sequence). The CDR3 has 15 amino acids. DNA for the CDR3: TGTGCCAGCCGCTTTCGATCAGGGGCGATATACGAGCAGTACTTC. It translates to CASRFRSGAIYEQYF.

This clonotype was counted many times. The gene calls are TRBV28 and TRBJ2-7, with TRBD1 matching 9 bases. This CDR3 region has 14 residues. Germline V gene data show CDR1 as MDHEN and CDR2 as SYDVKM. Trimming cost V 10 bases and J 5 bases; bases outside gene matches: 12. The CDR3 is CATYRGTGRDEQYF. CDR3 DNA sequence: TGTGCCACCTACCGGGGGACAGGGAGAGACGAGCAGTACTTC.

This clonotype came up many times. The V call is TRBV2, the J call TRBJ2-5; D is perhaps TRBD1 (6 bases). The CDR3 extends over 17 amino acids. Germline V CDR1 and CDR2: SNHLY, FYNNEI. V was clipped by 6 bases and J by 2 bases, with 22 bases between them. The CDR3 DNA is TGTGCCAGCAGAAGGACCAGGGGTGCGCGAGGTCAAGAGACCCAGTACTTC. Encoded protein: CASRRTRGARGQETQYF.

In this sample, this clonotype turned up many times. The chain employs TRBV5-5 and TRBJ2-5; 7 bases are shared with TRBD1. Trimming took 4 bases from V and 1 from J; bases not matched to a gene: 7. The CDR3 runs to 15 residues. CDR1 and CDR2 (germline): SGHKS, YYEKEE (reference sequence). CDR3 sequence (DNA): TGTGCCAGCAGCCCCAAGACAGGGCCCCAAGAGACCCAGTACTTC. This codes for CASSPKTGPQETQYF.

This clonotype was detected many times. This chain joins TRBV6-1 and TRBJ1-6, with TRBD1 as a possible D gene (5 bases). Germline V gene sequence: CDR1 MNHNS, CDR2 SASEGT. The CDR3 loop spans 14 amino acids. V was pared by 5 bases and J by 7 bases, with 12 bases between. CDR3 protein: CASSPRGPNSPLHF. The CDR3 DNA reads as TGTGCCAGCAGTCCTCGGGGCCCGAATTCACCCCTCCACTTT.

Comment on this clonotype: The junction departs from the called germline gene at one end, perhaps through a read error. The chain couples TRBV20-1 to TRBJ2-7; perhaps D is TRBD1 or TRBD2 (11 bases each). Germline V gene sequence: CDR1 DFQATT, CDR2 SNEGSKA (reference sequence). The CDR3 is 16 residues long. CDR3 coding DNA: TGCAGTGCTGGACAGGGGGCCCTGACTAGCGGGGCCGAGCGGTACTTC. The encoded protein is CSAGQGALTSGAERYF.

This clonotype occurred a few times. J is TRBJ1-1 and V is TRBV20-1; D uncertain. The CDR3 extends over 12 amino acids. Germline assignment: CDR1 DFQATT and CDR2 SNEGSKA (reference sequence). V was shortened by 5 bases and J by 1 base, with 8 bases between the two germline ends. The CDR3 loop reads CSAWARNTEAFF. Written as DNA, the CDR3 is TGCAGTGCTTGGGCCAGGAACACTGAAGCTTTCTTT.

As concerns this clonotype: Being one base from a much bigger clone, this may be a read error. Because the CDR3 is missing its conserved closing phenylalanine or tryptophan, this is likely a read error. CDR3 residues: CAWALWYTEAFS. CDR3 nucleotides: TGTGCCTGGGCCCTTTGGTACACTGAAGCTTTCTCT. The chain recombines TRBV30 with TRBJ1-1; D gene uncertain. In germline, CDR1 is GTSNPN, CDR2 SVGIG (reference sequence). This CDR3 contains 12 residues. The V gene lost 5 bases and the J gene lost 3 bases, with 10 bases spanning the gap.

This clonotype was seen repeatedly, ten times or more. V and J are TRBV28 and TRBJ2-7; D is possibly TRBD1 (6 bases). The CDR3 runs 15 residues. The V and J ends lost 3 bases and 3 bases respectively, with 15 bases between them. CDR1 and CDR2 from the germline V gene are MDHEN and SYDVKM. This CDR3 reads CASSFPDRRGYEQYF. The CDR3 DNA reads TGTGCCAGCAGTTTTCCCGACAGGCGTGGCTACGAGCAGTACTTC.

This chain links TRBV10-3 with TRBJ2-3; the match to TRBD2 covers 9 bases. This CDR3 is 14 amino acids long. The trim removed 4 bases at V and 5 bases at J, leaving 4 bases unmatched. Per the germline V gene, CDR1 is ENHRY and CDR2 is SYGVKD. DNA for the CDR3: TGTGCCATCAGTGGAGCGGGAGGCCTAGATACGCAGTATTTT. Translated, it gives CAISGAGGLDTQYF.